This entry describes one T cell receptor (beta chain). Antigen: not known. This sample was included in a study of radiation and T cells in renal cell carcinoma. Looking at the study overall: Nephrectomy followed 15 Gy stereotactic body radiation by 4 weeks.

The time point is: baseline pretreatment blood. Treatment defined: 15 Gy SBRT to primary tumor, nephrectomy 4 weeks later. After SBRT, blood was collected at 2 and 4 weeks, plus baseline. The patient's renal cell carcinoma had clear cell pathology. The data were produced by immunoSEQ multiplex PCR, yet TCRdb's version contains in-frame clones alone and is incomplete. The repertoire includes 130,000 or so clones, approximately 87% of them detected once, and approximately 22% sits in the top ten. Trimming stripped 7 bases from V and 0 bases from J, with 7 bases between. The CDR3 contains 13 residues. Germline V gene sequence: CDR1 SSHAT, CDR2 FNYEAQ (reference sequence). Overall study results and limits: From baseline, blood top tumor clonotypes peaked at 2 weeks post-radiation.

This sample comprised blood, obtained from a patient whose treatment included radiotherapy and nephrectomy. This clonotype was sampled from a woman between 50 and 59 years old with renal cell carcinoma. The chain combines TRBV7-7 with TRBJ1-3; D is ambiguous. The CDR3 DNA sequence: TGTGCCAGCACCGGCCACTCTGGAAACACCATATATTTT. As protein: CASTGHSGNTIYF.